This T cell receptor (beta chain) originates from a study of blood T cells in healthy people across ages. Combining a sample-barcoded 5' primer with a J-beta primer mix, a second PCR ran for about 7 to 11 cycles. Every molecule of cDNA carried a tag from a template-switch adaptor with 12 random nucleotides. TCRdb re-analysed the 5' RACE reads in MiXCR, keeping a single row per CDR3 protein. This table holds 1.2 million to 1.5 million distinct CDR3 sequences, around 59% found once. The germline gives CDR1 MNHEY, CDR2 SVGEGT. Losses at the gene ends were 7 bases for V and 7 bases for J; bases not matched to a gene: 6. The CDR3 has 12 residues.

Input material: blood. J is TRBJ1-1 and V is TRBV6-2 or TRBV6-3, with 7 bases matching TRBD1. The sequence derives from a man aged 18 to 29 in good health. CDR3 loop: CASNEGAVEAFF. DNA for the CDR3: TGTGCCAGCAACGAGGGGGCGGTTGAAGCTTTCTTT.